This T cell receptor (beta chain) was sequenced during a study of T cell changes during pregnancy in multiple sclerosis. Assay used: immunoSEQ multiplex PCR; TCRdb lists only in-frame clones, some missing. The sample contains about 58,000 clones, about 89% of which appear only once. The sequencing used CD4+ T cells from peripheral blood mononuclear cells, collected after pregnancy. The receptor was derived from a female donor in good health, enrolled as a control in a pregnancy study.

CDR3 in DNA: TGTGCCAGCTCACCACCGGCAGATCCCTACGAGCAGTACTTC. Translating it yields CASSPPADPYEQYF. V gene TRBV18 combines with J gene TRBJ2-7; D remains ambiguous. Per germline, CDR1 KGHSH and CDR2 LQKENI. CDR3 length: 14 residues. V gave up 0 bases and J gave up 2 bases, with 8 bases separating them.